This record concerns one T cell receptor (beta chain) sequence. What it binds is unknown. This CDR3 contains 14 residues. Trimming took off 6 bases at V and 8 bases at J, with 16 bases between the two ends. Germline CDR1 and CDR2: MDHEN and SYDVKM. Produced via immunoSEQ multiplex PCR; TCRdb's table is partial and in-frame only. The sample records about 140,000 clones, more than 85% being singletons. This sample was taken from a study of T cell responses to AZD1222 COVID-19 vaccine. Study-level information: Both about-4-week and about-12-week second-dose recipients were combined. Study outcomes and limitations: Seropositivity was recorded at baseline in only 5 or 6 AZD1222 recipients.

V and J are TRBV28 and TRBJ1-4; unclear D gene. Source: peripheral blood, taken on day 0 of AZD1222 vaccination. This TCR was sampled from an adult in good health. The CDR3 is CASRGGVGLEKLFF. DNA for the CDR3: TGTGCCAGCAGGGGTGGGGTGGGCTTAGAAAAACTGTTTTTT.